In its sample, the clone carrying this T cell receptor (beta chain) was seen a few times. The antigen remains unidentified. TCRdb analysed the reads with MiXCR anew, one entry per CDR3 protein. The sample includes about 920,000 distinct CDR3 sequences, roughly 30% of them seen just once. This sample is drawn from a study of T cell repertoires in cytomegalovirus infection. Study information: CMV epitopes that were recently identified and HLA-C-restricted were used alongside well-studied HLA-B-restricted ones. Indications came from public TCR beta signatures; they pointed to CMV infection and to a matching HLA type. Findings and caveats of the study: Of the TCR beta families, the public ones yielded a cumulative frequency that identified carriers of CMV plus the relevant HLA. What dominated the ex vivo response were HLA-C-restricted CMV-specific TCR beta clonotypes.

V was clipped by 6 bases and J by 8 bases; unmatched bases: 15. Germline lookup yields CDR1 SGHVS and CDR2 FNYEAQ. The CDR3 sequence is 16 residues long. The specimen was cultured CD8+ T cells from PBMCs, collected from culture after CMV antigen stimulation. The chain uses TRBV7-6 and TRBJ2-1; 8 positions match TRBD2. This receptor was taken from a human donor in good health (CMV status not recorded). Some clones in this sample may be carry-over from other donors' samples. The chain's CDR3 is CASSGLLAGGFHEQFF. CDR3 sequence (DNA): TGTGCCAGCAGTGGACTACTTGCGGGGGGTTTCCATGAGCAGTTCTTC.